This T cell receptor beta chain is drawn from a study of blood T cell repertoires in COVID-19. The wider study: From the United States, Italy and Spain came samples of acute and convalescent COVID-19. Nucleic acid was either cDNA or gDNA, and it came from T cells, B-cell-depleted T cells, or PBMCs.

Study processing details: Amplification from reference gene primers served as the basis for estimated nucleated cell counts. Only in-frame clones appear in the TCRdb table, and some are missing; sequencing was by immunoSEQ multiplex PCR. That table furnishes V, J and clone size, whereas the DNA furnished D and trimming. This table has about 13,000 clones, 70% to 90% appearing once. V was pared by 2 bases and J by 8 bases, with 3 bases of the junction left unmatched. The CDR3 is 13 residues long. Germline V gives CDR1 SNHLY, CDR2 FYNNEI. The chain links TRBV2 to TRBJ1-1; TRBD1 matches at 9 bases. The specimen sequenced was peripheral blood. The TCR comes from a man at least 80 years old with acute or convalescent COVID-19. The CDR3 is CASSEWDREEAFF. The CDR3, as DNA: TGTGCCAGCAGTGAATGGGACAGGGAAGAAGCTTTCTTT.